This TCR beta chain was recorded in a study of shared clonotypes between healthy human individuals. General observations from the study: Sequencing depth was predicted to influence how clonotypes are shared among donors. Rarefaction showed that sequencing of sorted subsets was incomplete (despite large depth). Non-shared clonotypes had lower generation probabilities than those shared by all four donors. Naive subsets usually exceeded memory subsets in estimated richness.

The V end was cut by 4 bases, the J end by 3 bases, with 15 bases between. The CDR3 runs 15 residues. Germline lookup yields CDR1 LGHNA and CDR2 YSLEER. In its sample, this clone was seen once. Its antigen is not known. The data were produced by immunoSEQ multiplex PCR, yet TCRdb's version contains in-frame clones alone and is incomplete. This repertoire shows fewer than 1.8 million clones, 98% to 99% found once; its top ten account for about 0.35%. This sequence joins TRBV4-3 and TRBJ1-2; TRBD1 might be the D (6 bases). What was sequenced was naive CD4+ T cells sorted from blood. Subset defined: CD45RA+ positively selected. This sequence originates from a man between 25 and 39 years old in good health. The CDR3 loop is CASSPLLGAHYGYTF. CDR3 sequence (DNA): TGCGCCAGCAGCCCCCTCCTGGGGGCTCACTATGGCTACACCTTC.